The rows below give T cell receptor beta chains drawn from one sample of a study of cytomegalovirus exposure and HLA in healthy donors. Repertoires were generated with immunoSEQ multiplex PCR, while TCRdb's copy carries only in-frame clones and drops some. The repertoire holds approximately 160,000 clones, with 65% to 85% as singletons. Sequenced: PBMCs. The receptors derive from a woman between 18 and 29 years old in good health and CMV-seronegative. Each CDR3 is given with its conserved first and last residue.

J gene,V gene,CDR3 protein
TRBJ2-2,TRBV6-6,CASSPHGAERGELFF
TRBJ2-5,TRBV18,CASSPGGGQETQYF
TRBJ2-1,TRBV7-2,CASSSNSRIPKNEQFF
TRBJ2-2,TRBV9,CASSVAGKNTGELFF
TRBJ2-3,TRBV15,CANLTSGNTDTQYF
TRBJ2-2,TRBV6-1,CASRILLASGELFF
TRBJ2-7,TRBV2,CASRRDRQGLSYEQYF
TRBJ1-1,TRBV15,CATRSYMNTEAFF
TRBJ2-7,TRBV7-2,CASSGGLAGKYEQYF
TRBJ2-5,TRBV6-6,CASSPTLETQYF
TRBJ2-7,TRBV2,CASSEGWTVETYEQYF
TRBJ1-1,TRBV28,CASSLFNRGQGTEAFF
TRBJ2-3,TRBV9,CASSVLSGDSTDTQYF
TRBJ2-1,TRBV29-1,CSVGDRDYNEQFF
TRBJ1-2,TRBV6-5,CASSYSISGHYGYTF
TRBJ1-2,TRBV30,CAWSTAPTVYGYTF
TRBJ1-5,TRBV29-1,CSVGGQGGQPQHF
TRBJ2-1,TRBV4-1,CASSQVSGNVFDNEQFF
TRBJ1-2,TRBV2,CASRGVLGNYGYTF
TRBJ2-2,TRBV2,CASSRDRATGELFF
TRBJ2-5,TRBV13,CASSPAADGIQETQYF
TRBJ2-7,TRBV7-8,CASSSDSNYEQYF
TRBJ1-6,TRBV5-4,CASSFSGRGLYNSPLHF
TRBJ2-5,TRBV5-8,CASSVGTGIKETQYF
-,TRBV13,CASSPRGTYEQYF
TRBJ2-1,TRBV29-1,CLFVGSTSGLDNEQFF
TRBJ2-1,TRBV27,CASSLSGQGWNNEQFF
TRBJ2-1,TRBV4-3,CASSQEERDSYNEQFF
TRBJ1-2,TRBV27,CASSPLDRASGYTF
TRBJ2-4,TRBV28,CASSLPGENIQYF
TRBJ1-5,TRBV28,CASRQVYSNQPQHF
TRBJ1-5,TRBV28,CASSFWTTARSNQPQHF
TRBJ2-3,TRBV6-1,CASSSGQGAWDTQYF
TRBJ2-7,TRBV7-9,CASSLAYLEGEQYF
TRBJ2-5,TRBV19,CASRDSGSPRETQYF
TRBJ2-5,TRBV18,CASSSTREGETQYF
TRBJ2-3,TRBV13,CASLQEGRGLGFSDTQYF
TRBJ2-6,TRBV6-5,CASSYGGSGANVLTF
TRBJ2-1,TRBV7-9,CASSGGSVEQFF
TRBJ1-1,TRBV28,CASSLAGTKNTEAFF
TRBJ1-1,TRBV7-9,CASSSDRLNTEAFF